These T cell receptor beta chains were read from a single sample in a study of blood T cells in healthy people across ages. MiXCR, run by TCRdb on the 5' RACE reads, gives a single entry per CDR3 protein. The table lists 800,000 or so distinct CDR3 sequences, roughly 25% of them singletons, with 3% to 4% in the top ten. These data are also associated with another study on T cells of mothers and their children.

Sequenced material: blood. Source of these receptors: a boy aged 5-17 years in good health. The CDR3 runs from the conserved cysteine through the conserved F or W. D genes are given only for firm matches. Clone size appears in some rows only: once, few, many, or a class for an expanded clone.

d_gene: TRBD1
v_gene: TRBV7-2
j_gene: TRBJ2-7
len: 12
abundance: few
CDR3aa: CASSLDRAEQYF
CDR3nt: TGTGCCAGCAGCTTGGACAGGGCCGAGCAGTACTTC

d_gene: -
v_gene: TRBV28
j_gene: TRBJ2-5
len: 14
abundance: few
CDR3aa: CASRQTGLGETQYF
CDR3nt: TGTGCCAGCAGACAAACAGGGCTCGGGGAGACCCAGTACTTC

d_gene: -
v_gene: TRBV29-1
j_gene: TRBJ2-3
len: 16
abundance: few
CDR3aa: CSVEDWAGFRTDTQYF
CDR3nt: TGCAGCGTTGAAGATTGGGCAGGGTTCAGGACAGATACGCAGTATTTT

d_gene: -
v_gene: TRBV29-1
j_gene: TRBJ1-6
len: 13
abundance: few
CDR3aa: CSVQEGLASPLHF
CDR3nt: TGCAGCGTTCAGGAGGGCTTGGCTTCACCCCTCCACTTT

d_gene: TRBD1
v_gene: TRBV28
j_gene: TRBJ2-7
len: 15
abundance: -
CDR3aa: CACSLTGLVSYEQYF
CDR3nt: TGTGCCTGCAGTCTGACAGGGTTAGTGTCCTACGAGCAGTACTTC

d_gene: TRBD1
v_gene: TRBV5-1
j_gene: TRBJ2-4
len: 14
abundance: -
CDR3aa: CASSLATGQVVQYF
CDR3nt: TGCGCCAGCAGCTTGGCCACGGGACAGGTAGTTCAGTACTTC

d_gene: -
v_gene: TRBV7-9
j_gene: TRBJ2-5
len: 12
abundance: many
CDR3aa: CASSSVAETQYF
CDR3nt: TGTGCCAGCAGTTCGGTAGCGGAGACCCAGTACTTC

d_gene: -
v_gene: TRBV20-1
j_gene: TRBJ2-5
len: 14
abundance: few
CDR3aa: CSARGTRPQETQYF
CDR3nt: TGCAGTGCTAGAGGTACTAGGCCCCAAGAGACCCAGTACTTC

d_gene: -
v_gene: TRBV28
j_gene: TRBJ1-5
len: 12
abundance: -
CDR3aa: CASSPVNQPQHF
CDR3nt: TGTGCCAGCAGCCCAGTCAATCAGCCCCAGCATTTT

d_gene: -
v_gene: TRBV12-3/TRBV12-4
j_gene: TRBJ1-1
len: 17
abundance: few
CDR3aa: CASRPGRSVGPNTEAFF
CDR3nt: TGTGCCAGCAGACCGGGCCGCTCCGTCGGGCCGAACACTGAAGCTTTCTTT

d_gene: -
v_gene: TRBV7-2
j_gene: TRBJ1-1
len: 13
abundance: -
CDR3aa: CASSLVGGSEAFF
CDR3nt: TGTGCCAGCAGCCTCGTGGGGGGTTCCGAAGCTTTCTTT

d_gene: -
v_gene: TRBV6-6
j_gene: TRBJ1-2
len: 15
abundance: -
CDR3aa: CASSYSTGRDYGYTF
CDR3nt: TGTGCCAGCAGTTACTCCACCGGCAGGGACTATGGCTACACCTTC

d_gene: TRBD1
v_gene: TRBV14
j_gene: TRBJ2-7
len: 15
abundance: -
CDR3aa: CASSPATGQPYEQYF
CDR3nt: TGTGCCAGCAGCCCTGCCACGGGACAGCCCTACGAGCAGTACTTC

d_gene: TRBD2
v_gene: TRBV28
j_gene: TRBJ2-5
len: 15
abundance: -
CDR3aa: CASSFPLAGGETQYF
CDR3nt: TGTGCCAGCAGTTTCCCCCTAGCGGGGGGGGAGACCCAGTACTTC

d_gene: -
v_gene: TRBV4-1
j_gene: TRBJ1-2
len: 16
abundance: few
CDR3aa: CASSQVGGSMPYGYTF
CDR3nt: TGCGCCAGCAGCCAAGTAGGGGGATCCATGCCCTATGGCTACACCTTC

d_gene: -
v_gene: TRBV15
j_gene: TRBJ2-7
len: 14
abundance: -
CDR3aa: CATRREGGSYEQYF
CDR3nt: TGTGCCACCAGGAGAGAGGGGGGGTCCTACGAGCAGTACTTC

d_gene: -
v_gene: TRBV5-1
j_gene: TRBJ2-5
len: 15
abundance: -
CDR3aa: CASSEMWVEGETQYF
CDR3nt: TGCGCCAGCAGCGAAATGTGGGTTGAGGGAGAGACCCAGTACTTC

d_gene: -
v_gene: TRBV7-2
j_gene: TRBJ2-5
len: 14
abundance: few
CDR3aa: CASCPPAVKETQYF
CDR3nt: TGTGCCAGCTGTCCCCCTGCGGTCAAAGAGACCCAGTACTTC

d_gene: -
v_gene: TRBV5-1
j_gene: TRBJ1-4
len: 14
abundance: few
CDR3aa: CASSLVTGREKLFF
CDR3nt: TGCGCCAGCAGCTTGGTAACGGGGAGGGAAAAACTGTTTTTT

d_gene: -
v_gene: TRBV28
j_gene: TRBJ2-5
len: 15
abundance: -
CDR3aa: CASSLSDTYQETQYF
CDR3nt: TGTGCCAGCAGTTTATCGGACACTTACCAAGAGACCCAGTACTTC

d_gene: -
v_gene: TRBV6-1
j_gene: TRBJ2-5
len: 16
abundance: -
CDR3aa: CASSGHSGWYLETQYF
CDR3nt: TGTGCCAGCAGCGGACATTCGGGTTGGTACTTGGAGACCCAGTACTTC

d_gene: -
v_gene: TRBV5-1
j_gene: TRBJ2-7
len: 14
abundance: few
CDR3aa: CASSLSGDYYEQYF
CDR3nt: TGCGCCAGCAGCTTGTCAGGGGATTACTACGAGCAGTACTTC

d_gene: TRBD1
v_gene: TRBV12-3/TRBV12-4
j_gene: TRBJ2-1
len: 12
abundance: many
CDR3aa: CASSYRGNEQFF
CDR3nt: TGTGCCAGCAGTTACAGGGGGAATGAGCAGTTCTTC

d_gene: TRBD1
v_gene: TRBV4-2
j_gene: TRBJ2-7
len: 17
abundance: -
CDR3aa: CASSRISPGQGAAEQYF
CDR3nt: TGTGCCAGCAGCCGAATTTCACCGGGACAGGGGGCCGCCGAGCAGTACTTC

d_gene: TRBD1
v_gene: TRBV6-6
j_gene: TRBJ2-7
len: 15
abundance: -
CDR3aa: CASSYEGQGSNEQYF
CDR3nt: TGTGCCAGCAGTTATGAGGGACAGGGCTCAAACGAGCAGTACTTC

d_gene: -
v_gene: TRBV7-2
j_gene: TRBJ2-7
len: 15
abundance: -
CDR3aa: CASSLLARGTGEQYF
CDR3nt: TGTGCCAGCAGCTTACTAGCGCGTGGGACGGGGGAGCAGTACTTC

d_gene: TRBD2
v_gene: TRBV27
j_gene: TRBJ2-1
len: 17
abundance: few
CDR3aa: CASSSSPSGGILSEQFF
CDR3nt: TGTGCCAGCAGCAGCTCGCCTAGCGGGGGCATCCTTAGTGAGCAGTTCTTC

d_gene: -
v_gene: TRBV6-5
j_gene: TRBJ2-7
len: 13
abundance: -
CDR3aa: CASSYSRRGEQYF
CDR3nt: TGTGCCAGCAGTTACTCCCGCAGGGGCGAGCAGTACTTC

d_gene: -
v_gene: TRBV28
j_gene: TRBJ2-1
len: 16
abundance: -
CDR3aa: CASSLIGQGIHNEQFF
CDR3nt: TGTGCCAGCAGTTTAATCGGGCAGGGGATCCACAATGAGCAGTTCTTC

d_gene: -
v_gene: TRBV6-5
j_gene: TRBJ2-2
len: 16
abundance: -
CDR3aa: CASSYSKGVGTGELFF
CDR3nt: TGTGCCAGCAGTTACTCGAAGGGGGTGGGCACCGGGGAGCTGTTTTTT

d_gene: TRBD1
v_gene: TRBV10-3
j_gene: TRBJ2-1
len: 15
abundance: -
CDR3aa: CAISEPGQGMGEQFF
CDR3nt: TGTGCCATCAGTGAGCCCGGACAGGGGATGGGTGAGCAGTTCTTC

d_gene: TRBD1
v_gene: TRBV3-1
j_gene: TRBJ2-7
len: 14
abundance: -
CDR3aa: CASSQTGQGTEQYF
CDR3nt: TGTGCCAGCAGCCAAACGGGACAGGGCACCGAGCAGTACTTC

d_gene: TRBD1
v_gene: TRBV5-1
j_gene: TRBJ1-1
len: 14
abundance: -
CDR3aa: CASSYGDRGTGAFF
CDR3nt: TGCGCCAGCAGCTACGGGGACAGGGGCACTGGAGCTTTCTTT

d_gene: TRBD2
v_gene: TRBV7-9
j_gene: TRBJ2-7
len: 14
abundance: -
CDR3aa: CASSLAAGAGEQYF
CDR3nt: TGTGCCAGCAGCTTAGCGGCGGGAGCGGGCGAGCAGTACTTC

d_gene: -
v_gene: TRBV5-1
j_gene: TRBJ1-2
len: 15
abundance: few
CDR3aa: CASSLSPGGNYGYTF
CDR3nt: TGCGCCAGCAGCTTGAGCCCGGGGGGGAACTATGGCTACACCTTC

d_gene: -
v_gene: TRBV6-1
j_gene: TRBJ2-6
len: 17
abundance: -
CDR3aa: CASSEEVGRLGANVLTF
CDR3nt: TGTGCCAGCAGTGAAGAAGTGGGAAGGTTGGGGGCCAACGTCCTGACTTTC

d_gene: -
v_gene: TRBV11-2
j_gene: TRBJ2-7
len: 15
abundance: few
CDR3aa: CASRMWQLKTYEQYF
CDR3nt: TGTGCCAGCAGGATGTGGCAGTTAAAGACCTACGAGCAGTACTTC

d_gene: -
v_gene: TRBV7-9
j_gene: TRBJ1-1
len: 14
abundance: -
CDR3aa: CASSLRDGDTEAFF
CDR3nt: TGTGCCAGCAGCCTCAGGGACGGAGACACTGAAGCTTTCTTT

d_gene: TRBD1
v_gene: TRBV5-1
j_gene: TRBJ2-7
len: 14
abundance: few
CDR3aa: CASSLTGQSYEQYF
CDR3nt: TGCGCCAGCAGCCTAACGGGACAGTCCTACGAGCAGTACTTC

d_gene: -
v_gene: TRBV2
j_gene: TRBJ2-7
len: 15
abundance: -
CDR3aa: CASSGAGSASIEQYF
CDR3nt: TGTGCCAGCAGTGGTGCGGGCAGCGCCTCTATTGAGCAGTACTTC

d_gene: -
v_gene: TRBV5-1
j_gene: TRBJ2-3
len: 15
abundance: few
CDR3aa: CASSLLRTSTDTQYF
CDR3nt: TGCGCCAGCAGCTTACTGAGAACCAGCACAGATACGCAGTATTTT

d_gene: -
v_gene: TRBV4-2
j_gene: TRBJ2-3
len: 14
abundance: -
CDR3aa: CASSHDTSTDTQYF
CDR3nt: TGTGCCAGCAGCCACGACACCAGCACAGATACGCAGTATTTT

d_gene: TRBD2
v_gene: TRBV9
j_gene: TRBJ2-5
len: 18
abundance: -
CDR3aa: CASSVDGLAGDLQETQYF
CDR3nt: TGTGCCAGCAGCGTAGATGGGCTAGCGGGGGACCTCCAAGAGACCCAGTACTTC

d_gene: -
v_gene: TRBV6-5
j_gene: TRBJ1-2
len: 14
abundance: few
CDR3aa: CASSYGRVDYGYTF
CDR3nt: TGTGCCAGCAGTTACGGTCGGGTTGACTATGGCTACACCTTC

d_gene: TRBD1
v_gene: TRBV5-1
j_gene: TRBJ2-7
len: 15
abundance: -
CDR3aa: CASSVNTGGFYEQYF
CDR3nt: TGCGCCAGCAGCGTAAATACAGGGGGTTTCTACGAGCAGTACTTC

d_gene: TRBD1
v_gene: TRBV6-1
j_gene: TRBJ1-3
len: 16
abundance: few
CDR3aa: CASRPGQDFSGNTIYF
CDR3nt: TGTGCCAGCAGGCCAGGACAGGACTTCTCTGGAAACACCATATATTTT

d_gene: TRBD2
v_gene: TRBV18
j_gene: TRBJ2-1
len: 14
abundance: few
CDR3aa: CASSPTPTSVEQFF
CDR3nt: TGTGCCAGCTCACCAACCCCCACTAGCGTCGAGCAGTTCTTC

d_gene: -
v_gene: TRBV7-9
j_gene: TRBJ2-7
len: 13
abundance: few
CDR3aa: CASSPDVLWEQYF
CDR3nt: TGTGCCAGCAGCCCAGATGTACTCTGGGAGCAGTACTTC

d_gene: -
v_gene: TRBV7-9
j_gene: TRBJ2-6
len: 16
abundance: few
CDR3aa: CASSALFGVGANVLTF
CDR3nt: TGTGCCAGCAGCGCGCTATTCGGGGTTGGGGCCAACGTCCTGACTTTC

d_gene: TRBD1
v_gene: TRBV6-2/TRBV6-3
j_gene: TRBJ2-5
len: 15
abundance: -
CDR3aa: CASSYSGTAKETQYF
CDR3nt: TGTGCCAGCAGCTACTCGGGGACAGCAAAAGAGACCCAGTACTTC

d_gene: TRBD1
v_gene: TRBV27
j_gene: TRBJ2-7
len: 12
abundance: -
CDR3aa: CASSAHRGEQYF
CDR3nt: TGTGCCAGCAGTGCCCACAGGGGCGAGCAGTACTTC